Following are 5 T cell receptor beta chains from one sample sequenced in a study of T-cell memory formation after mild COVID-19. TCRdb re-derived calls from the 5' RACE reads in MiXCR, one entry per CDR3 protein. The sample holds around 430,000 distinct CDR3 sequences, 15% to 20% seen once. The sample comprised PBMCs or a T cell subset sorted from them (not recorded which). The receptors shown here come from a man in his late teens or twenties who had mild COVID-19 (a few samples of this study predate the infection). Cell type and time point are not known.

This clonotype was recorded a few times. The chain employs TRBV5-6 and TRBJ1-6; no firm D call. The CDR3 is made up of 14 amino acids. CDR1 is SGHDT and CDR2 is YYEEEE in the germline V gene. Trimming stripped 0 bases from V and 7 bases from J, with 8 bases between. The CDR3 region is CASSLGWANSPLHF. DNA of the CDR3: TGTGCCAGCAGCTTGGGATGGGCCAATTCACCCCTCCACTTT.

DNA for the CDR3: TGTGCCAGCCAGCGGGGGGCCCTACTAATGGAAAAACTGTTTTTT. It yields the protein CASQRGALLMEKLFF. The chain employs TRBV7-9 and TRBJ1-4; D possibly corresponds to TRBD1 (6 bases). CDR3 length: 15 amino acids. Per the germline V gene, CDR1 is SEHNR and CDR2 is FQNEAQ (reference sequence). The V and J ends lost 8 bases and 8 bases respectively, with 21 bases between them.

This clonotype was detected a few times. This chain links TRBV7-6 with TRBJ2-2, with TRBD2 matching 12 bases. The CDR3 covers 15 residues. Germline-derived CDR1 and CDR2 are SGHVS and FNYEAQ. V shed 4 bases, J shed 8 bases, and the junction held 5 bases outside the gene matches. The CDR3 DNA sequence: TGTGCCAGCAGCTCCACCGGACTAGCGGGGGGGGAGCTGTTTTTT. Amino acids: CASSSTGLAGGELFF.

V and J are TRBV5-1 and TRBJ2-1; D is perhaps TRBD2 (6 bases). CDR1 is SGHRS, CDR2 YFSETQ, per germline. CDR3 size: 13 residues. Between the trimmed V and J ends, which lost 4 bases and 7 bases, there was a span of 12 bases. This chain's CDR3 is CASSTGTLNEQFF. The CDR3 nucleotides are TGCGCCAGCAGCACCGGGACTCTTAATGAGCAGTTCTTC.

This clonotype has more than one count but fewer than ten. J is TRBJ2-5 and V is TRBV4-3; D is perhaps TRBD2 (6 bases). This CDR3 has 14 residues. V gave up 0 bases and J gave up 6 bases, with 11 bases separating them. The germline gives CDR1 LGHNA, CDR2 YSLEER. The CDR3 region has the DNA TGCGCCAGCAGCCAAGAGGTGGGGGGAAAGACCCAGTACTTC. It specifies CASSQEVGGKTQYF.